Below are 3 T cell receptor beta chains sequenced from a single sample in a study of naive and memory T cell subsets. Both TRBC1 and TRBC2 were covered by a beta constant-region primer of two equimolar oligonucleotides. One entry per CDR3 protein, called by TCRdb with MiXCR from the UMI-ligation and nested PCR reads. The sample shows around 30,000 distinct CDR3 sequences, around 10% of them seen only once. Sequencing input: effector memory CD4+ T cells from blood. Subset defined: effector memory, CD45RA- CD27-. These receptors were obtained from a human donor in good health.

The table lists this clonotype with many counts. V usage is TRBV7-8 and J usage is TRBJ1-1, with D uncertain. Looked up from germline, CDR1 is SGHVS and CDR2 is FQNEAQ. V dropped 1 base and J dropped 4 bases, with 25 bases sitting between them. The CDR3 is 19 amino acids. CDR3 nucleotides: TGTGCCAGCAGCTTAGGAATTTTGGGTGGAGTGGGCGCCAGCACTGAAGCTTTCTTT. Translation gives CASSLGILGGVGASTEAFF.

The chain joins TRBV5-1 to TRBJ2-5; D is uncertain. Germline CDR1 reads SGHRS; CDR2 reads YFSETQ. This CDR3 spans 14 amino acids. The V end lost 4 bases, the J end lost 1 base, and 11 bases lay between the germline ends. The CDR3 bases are TGCGCCAGCAGCCGAGGACCTACCCAAGAGACCCAGTACTTC. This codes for CASSRGPTQETQYF. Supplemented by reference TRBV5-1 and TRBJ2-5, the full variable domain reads KAGVTQTPRYLIKTRGQQVTLSCSPISGHRSVSWYQQTPGQGLQFLFEYFSETQRNKGNFPGRFSGRQFSNSRSEMNVSTLELGDSALYLCASSRGPTQETQYFGPGTRLLVL.

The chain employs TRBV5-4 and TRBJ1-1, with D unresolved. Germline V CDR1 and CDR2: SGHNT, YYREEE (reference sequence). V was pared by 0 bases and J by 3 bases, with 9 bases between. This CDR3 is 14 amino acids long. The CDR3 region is CASSLGMMDTEAFF. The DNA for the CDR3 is TGTGCCAGCAGCTTGGGGATGATGGACACTGAAGCTTTCTTT.